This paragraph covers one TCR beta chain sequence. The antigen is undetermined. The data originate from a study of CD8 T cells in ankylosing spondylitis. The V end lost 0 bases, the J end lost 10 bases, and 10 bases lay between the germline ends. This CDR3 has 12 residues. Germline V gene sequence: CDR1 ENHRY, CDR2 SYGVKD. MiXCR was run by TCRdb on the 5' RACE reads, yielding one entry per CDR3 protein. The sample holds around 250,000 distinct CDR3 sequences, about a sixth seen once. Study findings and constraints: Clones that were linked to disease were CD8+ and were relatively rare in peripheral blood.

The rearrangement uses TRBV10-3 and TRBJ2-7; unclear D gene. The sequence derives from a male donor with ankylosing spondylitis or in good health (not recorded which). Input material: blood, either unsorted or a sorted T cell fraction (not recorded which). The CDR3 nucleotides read TGTGCCATCAGTGAGTCCGACCGGTTCCAGTACTTC. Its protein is CAISESDRFQYF.